Sequencing of this T cell receptor beta chain was carried out in a study of graft-versus-host responses after intestinal transplantation. Study-level findings and limits: Investigators detected GvH clones in recipient marrow, with some emerging earlier in ileum or blood.

Produced via immunoSEQ multiplex PCR; TCRdb's table is partial and in-frame only. Here the sample spans tens of thousands of clones, 94% being singletons. As regards this clone: Its target is unknown.

V gave up 5 bases and J gave up 3 bases; unmatched junction bases: 10. Germline assignment: CDR1 SGHTA and CDR2 FQGNSA. CDR3 length: 15 amino acids. This receptor was obtained from a human donor who received an intestinal transplant. This material consisted of unstimulated CD8+ T cells sorted from spleen or lymph node cells, taken before intestinal transplant. V gene TRBV7-2 combines with J gene TRBJ2-7, with 7 positions matching TRBD1. CDR3 DNA sequence: TGTGCCAGCAGCCCCCAGGGGGAAGGGGGCTACGAGCAGTACTTC. Amino acids: CASSPQGEGGYEQYF. The full variable domain, in which reference TRBV7-2 and TRBJ2-7 provide the parts outside the CDR3, is GAGVSQSPSNKVTEKGKDVELRCDPISGHTALYWYRQSLGQGLEFLIYFQGNSAPDKSGLPSDRFSAERTGGSVSTLTIQRTQQEDSAVYLCASSPQGEGGYEQYFGPGTRLTVT.